Shown below are 19 T cell receptor beta chains from a single sample sequenced in a study of technical replicates of blood from a few donors. Sequencing was performed with immunoSEQ multiplex PCR; in TCRdb, only in-frame clones are kept and a portion is missing. The data contain 98,000 or so clones, 95% of them singletons. The source material was T cells isolated from PBMCs. Receptor source: a human donor in good health.

This chain links TRBV10-1 with TRBJ2-1; 9 bases are a match to TRBD1. The germline V gene has CDR1 WNHNN and CDR2 SYGVQD (reference sequence). This CDR3 comprises 15 residues. V shed 2 bases, J shed 3 bases, and the junction held 2 bases outside the gene matches. The CDR3 reads CASSETGGLYNEQFF. The CDR3 nucleotides read TGCGCCAGCAGTGAGACAGGGGGCCTCTACAATGAGCAGTTCTTC.

The chain couples TRBV14 to TRBJ2-4; D gene ambiguous. CDR3 length equals 12 residues. Germline V gives CDR1 SGHDN, CDR2 FVKESK. The V end lost 1 base, the J end lost 6 bases, and 4 bases lay between the germline ends. The CDR3 DNA reads as TGTGCCAGCAGCCAAGGGAGAAACATTCAGTACTTC. Translation gives CASSQGRNIQYF.

The chain combines TRBV10-3 with TRBJ2-7, with TRBD1 identical over 7 bases. The junction had 6 bases not matched to a gene; V was cut back by 8 bases and J by 2 bases. Germline V gene lookup returns CDR1 ENHRY and CDR2 SYGVKD. This CDR3 spans 13 amino acids. The CDR3 DNA reads as TGTGCCATCGGGAGACAGGGCACCTACGAGCAGTACTTC. Protein sequence: CAIGRQGTYEQYF.

The chain employs TRBV19 and TRBJ1-1; no firm D call. Germline loops: CDR1 LNHDA, CDR2 SQIVND (reference sequence). This CDR3 region has 14 residues. The germline V and J ends were trimmed by 3 bases and 0 bases, with 8 bases remaining between them. CDR3 sequence (DNA): TGTGCCAGTAGTATCCGACTGTTGAACACTGAAGCTTTCTTT. Amino acid sequence: CASSIRLLNTEAFF.

The chain links TRBV29-1 to TRBJ2-5; 16 nucleotides line up with TRBD2. With V trimmed by 6 bases and J by 5 bases, 6 bases remained unmatched. Per the germline V gene, CDR1 is SQVTM and CDR2 is ANQGSEA. The CDR3 is 15 residues long. The CDR3 loop reads CSVGTSGGVRETQYF. CDR3 coding DNA: TGCAGCGTGGGGACTAGCGGGGGGGTTCGGGAGACCCAGTACTTC.

The chain uses TRBV5-1 and TRBJ2-2, with 7 bases fitting TRBD1. Trimming took 0 bases from V and 5 from J; bases not matched to a gene: 10. CDR3 size: 17 residues. Per the germline V gene, CDR1 is SGHRS and CDR2 is YFSETQ. The CDR3 sequence is CASSLARRQGRTGELFF. CDR3 nucleotide sequence: TGCGCCAGCAGCTTGGCCCGGCGACAGGGTCGAACCGGGGAGCTGTTTTTT. Supplemented by reference TRBV5-1 and TRBJ2-2, the full variable domain reads KAGVTQTPRYLIKTRGQQVTLSCSPISGHRSVSWYQQTPGQGLQFLFEYFSETQRNKGNFPGRFSGRQFSNSRSEMNVSTLELGDSALYLCASSLARRQGRTGELFFGEGSRLTVL.

The genes are TRBV11-2 and TRBJ2-7; 9 positions agree with TRBD2. The CDR3 totals 16 residues. Germline V gene data show CDR1 as SGHAT and CDR2 as FQNNGV. V gave up 10 bases and J gave up 3 bases; unmatched junction bases: 16. The CDR3 loop is CAIKHSRLADFYEQYF. The CDR3 coding sequence is TGTGCCATAAAGCACTCAAGACTAGCGGACTTCTACGAGCAGTACTTC. The variable domain in full, completed from reference TRBV11-2 and TRBJ2-7, reads EAGVAQSPRYKIIEKRQSVAFWCNPISGHATLYWYQQILGQGPKLLIQFQNNGVVDDSQLPKDRFSAERLKGVDSTLKIQPAKLEDSAVYLCAIKHSRLADFYEQYFGPGTRLTVT.

The chain couples TRBV6-4 to TRBJ2-2, with D perhaps TRBD2 (6 bases). The CDR3 extends over 13 amino acids. CDR1 MRHNA and CDR2 SNTAGT come from the germline V gene. The ends were cut back, 5 bases at V and 7 bases at J, with 11 bases in the middle. CDR3 sequence (DNA): TGTGCCAGCAGTCTCGGGAGTGGCGGGGAGCTGTTTTTT. Translation: CASSLGSGGELFF.

The CDR3 spells CASSVSGGSNEQFF. DNA for the CDR3: TGCGCCAGCAGCGTTAGCGGGGGGTCCAATGAGCAGTTCTTC. The V gene is TRBV5-1, the J gene TRBJ2-1; 10 bases match TRBD2. The CDR3 sequence is 14 residues long. Trimming at V came to 4 bases and at J to 6 bases, leaving 4 bases not matched to a gene. Germline-derived CDR1 and CDR2 are SGHRS and YFSETQ.

The chain combines TRBV6-1 with TRBJ1-6; D not resolved. The germline V gene encodes CDR1 MNHNS and CDR2 SASEGT. The CDR3 covers 13 residues. The germline V and J ends were trimmed by 7 bases and 5 bases, with 9 bases remaining between them. CDR3 loop: CASNRENNSPLHF. In DNA, the CDR3 is TGTGCCAGCAATCGGGAAAATAATTCACCCCTCCACTTT.

The chain has TRBV28 and TRBJ2-4, with a possible D match to TRBD2 (5 bases). This CDR3 spans 15 amino acids. V lost 3 bases and J 7 bases, leaving 16 bases between the germline ends. Germline CDR1 and CDR2: MDHEN and SYDVKM. In DNA, the CDR3 is TGTGCCAGCAGTTTCAGTTCGTCGGAGGTGAACATTCAGTACTTC. Amino acid sequence: CASSFSSSEVNIQYF.

The chain couples TRBV19 to TRBJ1-1; 8 bases agree with TRBD1. J was trimmed by 4 bases and V by 1 base; bases with no gene match: 8. Per germline, CDR1 LNHDA and CDR2 SQIVND (reference sequence). There are 16 residues in the CDR3. The CDR3 DNA follows: TGTGCCAGTAGTATAGCGTTAACAGGGGGTGCCACTGAAGCTTTCTTT. Its translation: CASSIALTGGATEAFF.

This chain's CDR3 is CASRGQGRKGLYEQYF. The DNA for the CDR3 is TGCGCCAGCCGTGGACAGGGGAGGAAAGGGCTCTACGAGCAGTACTTC. J is TRBJ2-7 and V is TRBV5-1; 9 nucleotides align to TRBD1. V lost 7 bases and J lost 3; bases outside the gene matches: 14. The CDR3 runs to 16 residues. CDR1 and CDR2 from the germline V gene are SGHRS and YFSETQ.

This chain connects TRBV5-5 to TRBJ2-7, with 11 bases fitting TRBD1. Germline trimming cut 3 bases from V and 7 bases from J; bases unmatched to any gene: 6. Germline CDR1 SGHKS, CDR2 YYEKEE (reference sequence). CDR3 length: 14 amino acids. The CDR3 spells CASSWGQGVREQYF. The CDR3 DNA is TGTGCCAGCAGCTGGGGACAGGGGGTTCGAGAGCAGTACTTC.

V is TRBV12-5 and J is TRBJ2-7, with D possibly being TRBD2 (6 bases). This CDR3 has 16 residues. V lost 0 bases to trimming and J lost 4 bases, with 16 bases between them. Germline loops: CDR1 LGHNT, CDR2 FRNRAP. The chain's CDR3 is CASGLVSLATLYEQYF. The CDR3 coding sequence is TGTGCTAGTGGTTTGGTAAGCCTAGCGACTTTATACGAGCAGTACTTC.

The rearrangement links TRBV2 to TRBJ1-2; D gene ambiguous. The germline V and J ends were trimmed by 6 bases and 2 bases, with 13 bases remaining between them. CDR3 length: 14 residues. Looked up from germline, CDR1 is SNHLY and CDR2 is FYNNEI. CDR3 loop: CASRVEGTNYGYTF. In DNA, the CDR3 is TGTGCCAGCAGGGTAGAGGGAACGAACTATGGCTACACCTTC. Filled out from reference TRBV2 and TRBJ1-2, the complete variable domain reads EPEVTQTPSHQVTQMGQEVILRCVPISNHLYFYWYRQILGQKVEFLVSFYNNEISEKSEIFDDQFSVERPDGSNFTLKIRSTKLEDSAMYFCASRVEGTNYGYTFGSGTRLTVV.

This clone was detected only once. The chain has TRBV27 and TRBJ1-4; a possible D gene is TRBD1 (6 bases). Germline lookup yields CDR1 MNHEY and CDR2 SMNVEV (reference sequence). There are 14 residues in the CDR3. V dropped 3 bases and J dropped 12 bases, with 17 bases sitting between them. The CDR3 region is CASSFLQGEGELFF. In DNA form, the CDR3 reads TGTGCCAGCAGTTTCTTACAGGGAGAAGGAGAACTGTTTTTT.

V and J are TRBV28 and TRBJ1-2; weak D call: TRBD1 (6 bases). CDR1 and CDR2 (germline): MDHEN, SYDVKM. The CDR3 consists of 14 residues. Trimming cost V 4 bases and J 2 bases, with 11 bases left between them. CDR3 nucleotide sequence: TGTGCCAGCAGTTCCGGGACATCCAACTATGGCTACACCTTC. It translates to CASSSGTSNYGYTF.

The chain is built from TRBV2 and TRBJ1-5; TRBD1 matches at 7 bases. The germline V gene has CDR1 SNHLY and CDR2 FYNNEI. The CDR3 length is 14 residues. V gave up 6 bases and J gave up 5 bases; unmatched junction bases: 7. Here the CDR3 reads CASRPYRGDQPQHF. Here the CDR3 DNA reads TGTGCCAGCAGGCCCTACAGGGGAGATCAGCCCCAGCATTTT.